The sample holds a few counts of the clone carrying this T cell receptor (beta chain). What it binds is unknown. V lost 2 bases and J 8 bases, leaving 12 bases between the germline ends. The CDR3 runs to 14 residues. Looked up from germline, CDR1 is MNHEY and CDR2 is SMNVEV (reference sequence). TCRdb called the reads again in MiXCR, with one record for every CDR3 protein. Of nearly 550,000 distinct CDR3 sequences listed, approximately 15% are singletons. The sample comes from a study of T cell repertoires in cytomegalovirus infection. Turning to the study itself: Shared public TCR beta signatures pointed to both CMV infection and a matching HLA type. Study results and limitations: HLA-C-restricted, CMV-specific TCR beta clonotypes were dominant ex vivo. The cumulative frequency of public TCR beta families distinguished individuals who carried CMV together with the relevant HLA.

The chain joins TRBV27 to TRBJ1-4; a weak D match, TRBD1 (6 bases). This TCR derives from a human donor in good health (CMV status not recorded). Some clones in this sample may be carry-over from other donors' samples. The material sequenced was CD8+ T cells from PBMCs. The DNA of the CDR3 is TGTGCCAGCAGTTTAGTCAGGGGTTCAGAAAAACTGTTTTTT. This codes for CASSLVRGSEKLFF.